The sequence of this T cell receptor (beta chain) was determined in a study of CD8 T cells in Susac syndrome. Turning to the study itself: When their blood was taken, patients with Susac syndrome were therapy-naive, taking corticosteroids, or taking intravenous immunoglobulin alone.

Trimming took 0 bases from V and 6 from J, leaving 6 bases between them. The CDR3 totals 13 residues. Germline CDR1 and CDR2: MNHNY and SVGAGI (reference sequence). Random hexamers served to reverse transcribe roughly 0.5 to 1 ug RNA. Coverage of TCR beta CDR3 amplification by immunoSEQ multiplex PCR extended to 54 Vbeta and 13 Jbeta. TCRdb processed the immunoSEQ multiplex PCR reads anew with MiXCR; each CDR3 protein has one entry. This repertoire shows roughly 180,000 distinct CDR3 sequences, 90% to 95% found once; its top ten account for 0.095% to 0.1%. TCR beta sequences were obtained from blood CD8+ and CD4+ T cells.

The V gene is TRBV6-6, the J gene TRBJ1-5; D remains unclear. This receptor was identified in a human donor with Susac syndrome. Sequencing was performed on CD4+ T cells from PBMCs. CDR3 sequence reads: CASSYSSGQPQHF. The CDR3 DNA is TGTGCCAGCAGTTACTCGTCGGGTCAGCCCCAGCATTTT.